This TCR beta chain comes out of a study of sequential checkpoint blockade in melanoma (dated 2019 in TCRdb). Broadly, across the study: Patients were assigned by 1:1 randomization to either first-line nivolumab followed by ipilimumab (arm A) or ipilimumab followed by nivolumab (arm B). Both trial sequences were followed by maintenance nivolumab. What the work shows at the level of the full study, not this receptor alone: Validation of the response-prediction model combining TCR metrics and mutation burden is needed in larger, independent patient cohorts.

The immunoSEQ Assay was used to immunosequence TCRbeta CDR3 regions from genomic DNA. Prior to high-throughput sequencing, genomic DNA was amplified by bias-controlled multiplex PCR. As for how the authors treated the data: To quantify the absolute abundance of each unique TCRbeta CDR3 region, the sequences were collapsed and filtered. Clonality, defined as 1 minus Pielou's evenness, was calculated using productive rearrangements only. Clones with significantly greater frequencies in on-treatment versus baseline samples were identified using a previously published method. Here the immuneACCESS table is served through TCRdb, limited to in-frame sequences with V and J called. Missing clones are a known gap in these copies; in checked studies unresolved V genes cover under half, and the rest lacks a known reason. V and J calls and clone size are those listed in that table; D and trimming were worked out from the DNA. This sample is represented by under 20,000 clones; approximately 80% of them were singletons. About 11% of the sample is held by the ten biggest clonotypes.

The CDR1 and CDR2 encoded by the germline V gene are SGHDT and YYEEEE. Trimming accounts for 4 bases at V and 1 base at J, while the number of junction bases matched to no gene is 5. From cysteine to phenylalanine, the CDR3 is 15 amino acids long. Solely the CDR3 DNA is kept, with 45 bases framed from the first base. The table lists this clone with a few counts. It has no known antigen specificity. No base-level quality is on record; no much larger clone is a single base apart. The label giving this sample's treatment or condition can be read as: randomized to nivolumab then ipilimumab (arm A) or the reverse (arm B). Prior DNA-damaging chemotherapy had not been received by any trial patient. Thawed PBMCs were sorted on a FACS Aria II flow cytometer to isolate live CD3+CD8+ cells negative for CD19 and CD56. CheckMate 064, a randomized, open-label phase II trial of sequential checkpoint blockade, was the source of the samples, all of which came from patients with melanoma. Peripheral blood mononuclear cells were collected by leukapheresis, purified using Ficoll-Paque, and frozen in human serum containing roughly 10% DMSO. Purity of sorted blood CD3+CD8+ cells was verified at >98% immediately after sorting, followed by DNA extraction.

This receptor was taken from a human donor with melanoma. This specimen consisted of CD8+ T cells sorted from blood (inferred from file names), obtained from a patient given nivolumab and ipilimumab in sequence. The rearrangement combines TRBV5-6 with TRBJ1-5; 7 of the junction bases match TRBD1. The CDR3 loop reads CASSQGVESNQPQHF. The sequenced DNA is TGTGCCAGCAGCCAGGGGGTCGAAAGCAATCAGCCCCAGCATTTT.